These 14 T cell receptor beta chains were sequenced from one sample in a study of STAT5B mutations in CD4+ large granular lymphocyte leukemia. Method: immunoSEQ multiplex PCR; TCRdb's copy keeps in-frame clones and lacks some. The table has about 31,000 clones, 76% seen once. The source material was CD4+ T cells from blood buffy coats. Receptors originate from a human donor in good health.

The genes are TRBV4-3 and TRBJ2-2; D remains unclear. Trimming left V 0 bases short and J 8 bases short, with 10 bases between. Germline values: CDR1 LGHNA, CDR2 YSLEER. The CDR3 has 14 amino acids. This CDR3 reads CASSQETVGGELFF. The CDR3 bases are TGCGCCAGCAGCCAAGAGACGGTCGGGGGGGAGCTGTTTTTT.

J is TRBJ2-7 and V is TRBV11-2, with a tentative D call TRBD1 (6 bases). The CDR3 contains 13 residues. The V end was cut by 8 bases, the J end by 2 bases, with 13 bases between. Germline V gene lookup returns CDR1 SGHAT and CDR2 FQNNGV. The CDR3 DNA sequence: TGTGCCAGCGGATCGACAGGAACCTACGAGCAGTACTTC. It encodes CASGSTGTYEQYF.

J is TRBJ1-2 and V is TRBV5-1, with D possibly TRBD1 on 6 matching bases. The V end was cut by 4 bases, the J end by 4 bases, with 11 bases between. This CDR3 is 13 amino acids long. Germline V gene lookup returns CDR1 SGHRS and CDR2 YFSETQ. The CDR3 bases are TGCGCCAGCAGCGGACAGACTCTCTATGGCTACACCTTC. Its translation: CASSGQTLYGYTF.

The chain is built from TRBV29-1 and TRBJ2-5; possibly TRBD1 or TRBD2 for D (5 bases each). The CDR3 has 15 residues. Trimming pared 7 bases from V and 3 bases from J, leaving 21 bases between. CDR1 and CDR2 (germline): SQVTM, ANQGSEA. The CDR3 coding sequence is TGCAGCGGAGAGAGGTACCGGGACCGAGAAGAGACCCAGTACTTC. Translated, it gives CSGERYRDREETQYF.

The chain uses TRBV27 and TRBJ2-2; 10 bases align to TRBD1. The CDR3 is made up of 15 amino acids. Germline V CDR1 and CDR2: MNHEY, SMNVEV (reference sequence). The V gene end was trimmed by 2 bases and the J gene end by 4 bases; junction bases not matched to a gene: 1. CDR3 sequence (DNA): TGTGCCAGCAGTTTAGGACAGGGGGGCACCGGGGAGCTGTTTTTT. Translated: CASSLGQGGTGELFF.

This clone was counted a few times. The genes are TRBV9 and TRBJ1-1, with a weak D call TRBD1 (5 bases). This CDR3 comprises 14 residues. The germline CDR1 and CDR2 sequences are SGDLS and YYNGEE. The V end lost 0 bases, the J end lost 1 base, and 7 bases lay between the germline ends. The CDR3 region is CASSVAGQNTEAFF. The CDR3 DNA follows: TGTGCCAGCAGCGTAGCCGGACAGAACACTGAAGCTTTCTTT. The full variable domain, with the rest looked up from reference TRBV9 and TRBJ1-1, is DSGVTQTPKHLITATGQRVTLRCSPRSGDLSVYWYQQSLDQGLQFLIQYYNGEERAKGNILERFSAQQFPDLHSELNLSSLELGDSALYFCASSVAGQNTEAFFGQGTRLTVV.

This clone turned up a few times. The chain couples TRBV7-2 to TRBJ1-5, with D maybe TRBD1 (6 bases). The CDR3 is 15 amino acids. V lost 5 bases and J 0 bases, leaving 11 bases between the germline ends. Germline V CDR1 and CDR2: SGHTA, FQGNSA. The DNA of the CDR3 is TGTGCCAGCAGCAATCAAGGGGGTAGCAATCAGCCCCAGCATTTT. This gives the protein CASSNQGGSNQPQHF.

V gene TRBV10-3 combines with J gene TRBJ1-2; 7 nucleotides align to TRBD1. The CDR3 is made up of 16 amino acids. In germline, CDR1 is ENHRY, CDR2 SYGVKD. V was clipped by 2 bases and J by 0 bases; unmatched bases: 6. DNA for the CDR3: TGTGCCATCAGTGAGCGGGGGGACAGCCCTAACTATGGCTACACCTTC. This translates into CAISERGDSPNYGYTF.

This chain joins TRBV5-1 and TRBJ2-5, with a possible D match to TRBD1 (6 bases). The germline V and J ends were trimmed by 1 base and 1 base, with 8 bases remaining between them. Germline values: CDR1 SGHRS, CDR2 YFSETQ. The CDR3 is made up of 14 amino acids. The CDR3 DNA reads TGCGCCAGCAGCTTGACAGGGACCCAAGAGACCCAGTACTTC. This translates into CASSLTGTQETQYF.

Of note for this clone: One end of the junction varies from germline; a read error may be responsible. The rearrangement joins TRBV7-7 to TRBJ1-3; the D is unclear. CDR1 and CDR2 (germline): SSHAT, FNYEAQ (reference sequence). The CDR3 covers 15 residues. CDR3 DNA: TGTGCTAGCAGCCGCGGACCGATATCTGGAAACACCATATATTTT. This sequence encodes CASSRGPISGNTIYF.

The V gene is TRBV18, the J gene TRBJ1-2; tentatively, D is TRBD1 (5 bases). The CDR3 totals 15 residues. Germline CDR1 is KGHSH and CDR2 is LQKENI. The V and J ends lost 5 bases and 7 bases respectively, with 20 bases between them. In nucleotides, the CDR3 is TGTGCCAGCTCAAGGTCTTCAAGTGGGGCGTTTGGCTACACCTTC. Protein: CASSRSSSGAFGYTF.

J is TRBJ2-7 and V is TRBV10-2, with 12 bases fitting TRBD2. The CDR3 extends over 14 amino acids. CDR1 and CDR2 from the germline V gene are WSHSY and SAAADI. J lost 2 bases, V lost 9 bases, and 5 bases had no gene match. CDR3 protein: CASWTSGITYEQYF. As DNA, the CDR3 is TGCGCCAGTTGGACTAGCGGGATCACCTACGAGCAGTACTTC.

The rearrangement joins TRBV5-1 to TRBJ2-1, with D unresolved. This CDR3 has 14 amino acids. Germline CDR1 SGHRS, CDR2 YFSETQ. Deletions cut 4 bases from V and 4 bases from J, with 12 bases between. The CDR3: CASSPGPAYNEQFF. The CDR3 nucleotides are TGCGCCAGCAGCCCCGGACCGGCATACAATGAGCAGTTCTTC. Drawing the rest from reference TRBV5-1 and TRBJ2-1, the complete variable domain is KAGVTQTPRYLIKTRGQQVTLSCSPISGHRSVSWYQQTPGQGLQFLFEYFSETQRNKGNFPGRFSGRQFSNSRSEMNVSTLELGDSALYLCASSPGPAYNEQFFGPGTRLTVL.

V and J are TRBV7-8 and TRBJ1-1, with D uncertain. The V end lost 3 bases, the J end lost 1 base, and 6 bases lay between the germline ends. The germline CDR1 and CDR2 sequences are SGHVS and FQNEAQ. This CDR3 comprises 13 residues. Written as DNA, the CDR3 is TGTGCCAGCAGCTTTTTTCCGAACACTGAAGCTTTCTTT. Translated: CASSFFPNTEAFF.